These 26 T cell receptor beta chains came from one sample sequenced in a study of blood T cell repertoires in COVID-19. Here immunoSEQ multiplex PCR was the method, and the copy in TCRdb shows in-frame clones only, minus some. The repertoire consists of 99,000 or so clones, with 90% to 95% occurring once and the leading ten covering roughly 5.6%. The sequenced material came from peripheral blood. Receptor source: a human donor in a cohort sampled during active COVID-19.

About this clone: The sample contains more than one DNA sequence encoding this CDR3. This chain joins TRBV10-2 and TRBJ1-2; 8 positions agree with TRBD1. The CDR3 extends over 13 amino acids. V was pared by 5 bases and J by 3 bases, with 2 bases of the junction left unmatched. Per germline, CDR1 WSHSY and CDR2 SAAADI. The CDR3 region is CASSLQGDYGYTF. The CDR3 DNA reads TGCGCCAGCAGTCTACAGGGGGACTATGGCTACACCTTC.

This clone was seen once. The V call is TRBV7-9, the J call TRBJ1-1; D is possibly TRBD1 (6 bases). Trimming took off 5 bases at V and 5 bases at J, with 12 bases between the two ends. This CDR3 spans 13 amino acids. The germline V gene has CDR1 SEHNR and CDR2 FQNEAQ (reference sequence). In DNA form, the CDR3 reads TGTGCCAGCAGCCTAGGGGGGCAGACTGAAGCTTTCTTT. Translation: CASSLGGQTEAFF.

The chain employs TRBV25-1 and TRBJ2-2; D is undetermined. The ends were cut back, 4 bases at V and 4 bases at J, with 10 bases in the middle. The length of the CDR3 is 14 residues. Germline V lookup: CDR1 MGHDK, CDR2 SYGVNS. CDR3 amino acids: CASSGQVFTGELFF. As DNA, the CDR3 is TGTGCCAGCAGTGGACAAGTATTCACCGGGGAGCTGTTTTTT.

The chain links TRBV27 to TRBJ1-4, with TRBD1 matching over 7 bases. After removal of 8 bases from V and 7 bases from J, the junction contained 10 bases not matched to a gene. The germline V gene has CDR1 MNHEY and CDR2 SMNVEV (reference sequence). The CDR3 covers 14 residues. DNA for the CDR3: TGTGCCAGCGGGAGTAGGGGGCAGTTTGAAAAACTGTTTTTT. Translated: CASGSRGQFEKLFF.

The chain employs TRBV30 and TRBJ2-7; D not certain. The CDR3 extends over 12 amino acids. Trimming shortened V by 3 bases and J by 3 bases, and 9 bases separated the two germline ends. Per the germline V gene, CDR1 is GTSNPN and CDR2 is SVGIG (reference sequence). For the CDR3, the DNA is TGTGCCTGGAGCGCGACGGGCTACGAGCAGTACTTC. This codes for CAWSATGYEQYF.

The chain joins TRBV7-2 to TRBJ2-6; weak D call: TRBD1 (6 bases). Per germline, CDR1 SGHTA and CDR2 FQGNSA. The CDR3 spans 17 residues. Between the trimmed V and J ends, which lost 3 bases and 2 bases, there was a span of 14 bases. CDR3 sequence (DNA): TGTGCCAGCAGCTTCCAGCCAGGGGTAACTGGGGCCAACGTCCTGACTTTC. This translates into CASSFQPGVTGANVLTF.

The chain combines TRBV27 with TRBJ1-5; tentatively, D is TRBD1 (6 bases). The CDR3 length is 14 residues. The V end was cut by 3 bases, the J end by 4 bases, with 10 bases between. Looked up from germline, CDR1 is MNHEY and CDR2 is SMNVEV (reference sequence). The CDR3 bases are TGTGCCAGCAGTTTGATAGGGGGAAATCAGCCCCAGCATTTT. The encoded protein is CASSLIGGNQPQHF.

The rearrangement links TRBV9 to TRBJ1-1; a weak D match, TRBD1 (6 bases). The CDR3 is made up of 15 amino acids. V was trimmed by 0 bases and J by 4 bases, leaving 13 bases between them. Germline V gene sequence: CDR1 SGDLS, CDR2 YYNGEE. CDR3 residues: CASSVDRAGATEAFF. The CDR3 nucleotides read TGTGCCAGCAGCGTAGACAGGGCCGGGGCCACTGAAGCTTTCTTT. The complete variable domain, with remaining parts taken from reference TRBV9 and TRBJ1-1, reads DSGVTQTPKHLITATGQRVTLRCSPRSGDLSVYWYQQSLDQGLQFLIQYYNGEERAKGNILERFSAQQFPDLHSELNLSSLELGDSALYFCASSVDRAGATEAFFGQGTRLTVV.

This chain connects TRBV19 to TRBJ2-7, with 11 bases matching TRBD2. The germline V gene encodes CDR1 LNHDA and CDR2 SQIVND (reference sequence). CDR3 length: 14 amino acids. V was pared by 5 bases and J by 1 base, with 1 base of the junction left unmatched. CDR3 DNA sequence: TGTGCCAGTAGTGTAGCGGGGGGGTCCTACGAGCAGTACTTC. Translated: CASSVAGGSYEQYF.

The V and J genes are TRBV29-1 and TRBJ1-2; maybe TRBD1 (6 bases). The CDR3 is 14 amino acids. Germline V gene lookup returns CDR1 SQVTM and CDR2 ANQGSEA. The V and J ends lost 0 bases and 7 bases respectively, with 15 bases between them. The CDR3 DNA reads TGCAGCGTTGAAGATAGGAACAGGGACGGTGGCTACACCTTC. Translating gives CSVEDRNRDGGYTF. Using reference TRBV29-1 and TRBJ1-2 for the parts outside the CDR3, the full variable domain is SAVISQKPSRDICQRGTSLTIQCQVDSQVTMMFWYRQQPGQSLTLIATANQGSEATYESGFVIDKFPISRPNLTFSTLTVSNMSPEDSSIYLCSVEDRNRDGGYTFGSGTRLTVV.

This clone was picked up one time. V and J are TRBV24-1 and TRBJ2-5; 9 bases are shared with TRBD1. The junction had 11 bases not matched to a gene; V was cut back by 1 base and J by 0 bases. Germline values: CDR1 KGHDR, CDR2 SFDVKD. This CDR3 is 19 amino acids long. The CDR3 reads CATSDFSGTGTVDQETQYF. The CDR3 DNA is TGTGCCACCAGTGATTTTTCCGGGACAGGGACAGTTGACCAAGAGACCCAGTACTTC.

This clone has only one observation. Compared with germline, one end of the junction differs, possibly owing to a read error. The CDR3 region has the DNA TGTGCTAGCAGCTTAGGAGTCGGGGGACCCTATGAGCAGTTCTTC. Protein product: CASSLGVGGPYEQFF. The chain joins TRBV7-7 to TRBJ2-1; tentatively, D is TRBD2 (6 bases). The length of the CDR3 is 15 residues. CDR1 SSHAT and CDR2 FNYEAQ come from the germline V gene (reference sequence).

The chain links TRBV7-2 to TRBJ1-2; 7 nucleotides align to TRBD1. The trim removed 3 bases at V and 8 bases at J, leaving 9 bases unmatched. This CDR3 has 14 residues. CDR1 and CDR2 (germline): SGHTA, FQGNSA. CDR3 nucleotides: TGTGCCAGCAGCTTGTTGACAGGGCTGGGAGGCTACACCTTC. Translated: CASSLLTGLGGYTF.

The chain couples TRBV2 to TRBJ2-5; D remains unclear. The germline V and J ends were trimmed by 2 bases and 4 bases, with 11 bases remaining between them. The CDR3 length is 14 residues. The germline V gene encodes CDR1 SNHLY and CDR2 FYNNEI. The CDR3 nucleotides read TGTGCCAGCAGTGAAATACCGCGTTTAGAGACCCAGTACTTC. Amino acid sequence: CASSEIPRLETQYF.

The table lists this clone with a count of one. This chain uses TRBV24-1 with TRBJ2-5; TRBD2 agrees at 8 bases. There are 15 residues in the CDR3. V dropped 5 bases and J dropped 2; count of bases not matched to a gene: 6. The germline CDR1 and CDR2 sequences are KGHDR and SFDVKD. CDR3 sequence: CATSGGGKSQETQYF. The DNA for the CDR3 is TGTGCCACCAGTGGCGGGGGGAAATCTCAAGAGACCCAGTACTTC.

This clone was seen a few times. The V and J genes are TRBV29-1 and TRBJ1-2; 10 nucleotides match TRBD1. The CDR3 totals 15 residues. Per germline, CDR1 SQVTM and CDR2 ANQGSEA. The V gene end was trimmed by 2 bases and the J gene end by 4 bases; junction bases not matched to a gene: 7. CDR3 sequence reads: CSVERGQGSPYGYTF. Here the CDR3 DNA reads TGCAGCGTTGAAAGGGGACAGGGGTCCCCCTATGGCTACACCTTC.

The gene calls are TRBV4-1 and TRBJ2-7; TRBD2 is a possible D gene (5 bases). Germline V gene sequence: CDR1 MGHRA, CDR2 YSYEKL. V was shortened by 4 bases and J by 1 base, with 20 bases between the two germline ends. The CDR3 loop spans 17 amino acids. The CDR3 protein is CASSRNPPRGQSYEQYF. CDR3 nucleotides: TGCGCCAGCAGCCGCAACCCCCCGCGAGGGCAGTCCTACGAGCAGTACTTC.

This chain joins TRBV7-8 and TRBJ1-4; no definite D call. Trimming cost V 1 base and J 7 bases, with 13 bases left between them. Looked up from germline, CDR1 is SGHVS and CDR2 is FQNEAQ. This CDR3 is built from 15 residues. CDR3 in amino acids: CASSLGPGNVEKLFF. The CDR3 DNA sequence: TGTGCCAGCAGCTTAGGCCCAGGAAACGTTGAAAAACTGTTTTTT.

This chain connects TRBV24-1 to TRBJ2-1, with 13 bases identical to TRBD2. Germline trimming cut 4 bases from V and 3 bases from J; bases unmatched to any gene: 8. The CDR3 runs to 18 residues. From germline, CDR1 is KGHDR and CDR2 SFDVKD. The CDR3 DNA sequence: TGTGCCACCAGTGACTCCCGGACTAGCGGGAGTTTCTACAATGAGCAGTTCTTC. Its protein is CATSDSRTSGSFYNEQFF.

V and J are TRBV19 and TRBJ1-5; D call uncertain. The CDR3 extends over 13 amino acids. Trimming stripped 2 bases from V and 1 base from J, with 3 bases between. CDR1 is LNHDA, CDR2 SQIVND, per germline (reference sequence). The CDR3 nucleotides are TGTGCCAGTAGTATACAGAGCAATCAGCCCCAGCATTTT. It encodes CASSIQSNQPQHF.

The chain employs TRBV20-1 and TRBJ1-2; a weak D match, TRBD1 (6 bases). V shed 2 bases and J shed 9 bases, with 10 bases lying between them. The germline V gene has CDR1 DFQATT and CDR2 SNEGSKA (reference sequence). The CDR3 extends over 11 amino acids. CDR3 in DNA: TGCAGTGCTAGAAGACAGGAAAGCTACACCTTC. Protein product: CSARRQESYTF.

The chain couples TRBV7-9 to TRBJ2-1; weak D call: TRBD1 (5 bases). V lost 1 base and J lost 10, with 8 bases in between. Per the germline V gene, CDR1 is SEHNR and CDR2 is FQNEAQ (reference sequence). The CDR3 contains 12 residues. The CDR3 loop is CASSLGGGEQFF. For the CDR3, the DNA is TGTGCCAGCAGCTTAGGGGGCGGAGAGCAGTTCTTC.

Here the CDR3 DNA reads TGCGCCAGCAGCCAGACGCAGGGGGCTGAAGCTTTCTTT. Its translation: CASSQTQGAEAFF. The chain employs TRBV4-3 and TRBJ1-1; TRBD1 matches at 7 bases. V lost 3 bases and J lost 6; bases outside the gene matches: 4. This CDR3 is 13 amino acids long. Germline assignment: CDR1 LGHNA and CDR2 YSLEER.

V is TRBV6-2 or TRBV6-3 and J is TRBJ2-2; 7 nucleotides match TRBD2. This CDR3 has 15 amino acids. From germline, CDR1 is MNHEY and CDR2 SVGEGT. J gave up 7 bases and V 6 bases, and 11 bases lay outside the gene matches. The CDR3 sequence: CASRYNGLVNGELFF. CDR3 coding DNA: TGTGCCAGCAGATACAATGGACTAGTAAACGGGGAGCTGTTTTTT.

This clone was observed a few times. This sequence joins TRBV18 and TRBJ1-3, with 7 bases fitting TRBD1. The germline gives CDR1 KGHSH, CDR2 LQKENI. The CDR3 runs to 17 residues. V dropped 4 bases and J dropped 0; count of bases not matched to a gene: 9. The CDR3 DNA reads as TGTGCCAGCTCACGAATTACAGGGGCTCGCTCTGGAAACACCATATATTTT. It translates to CASSRITGARSGNTIYF.

This clone was seen only once. The rearrangement joins TRBV30 to TRBJ2-7; 7 bases are shared with TRBD2. CDR3 length equals 13 residues. V trimming: 0 bases; J trimming: 4 bases; junction bases outside the gene matches: 3. The germline gives CDR1 GTSNPN, CDR2 SVGIG (reference sequence). In DNA, the CDR3 is TGTGCCTGGAGTGTATCCGGGGGGTACGAGCAGTACTTC. Translated, it gives CAWSVSGGYEQYF.